The 12 T cell receptor beta chains in this list originate from one sample, sequenced in a study of blood T cell repertoires in COVID-19. TCRdb keeps only in-frame clones here, not all; method: immunoSEQ multiplex PCR. The data hold about 59,000 clones, with around 87% observed a single time. Sequencing was performed on peripheral blood. These TCRs come from a man in his 60s with active or convalescent COVID-19.

Worth noting for this clone: Sequence at one end of the junction differs from germline and may be a read error. The chain combines TRBV7-8 with TRBJ1-3, with TRBD1 identical over 9 bases. The germline V gene has CDR1 SGHVS and CDR2 FQNEAQ. CDR3 length: 11 amino acids. CDR3 sequence: CASSADRGKDF. CDR3 nucleotides: TGTGCCAGCAGCGCTGACAGGGGGAAGGATTTT.

This CDR3 is CASSALSDTLNTEAFF. The CDR3 nucleotides read TGTGCCAGTAGCGCCCTGTCTGACACCTTGAACACTGAAGCTTTCTTT. This sequence joins TRBV19 and TRBJ1-1; D gene uncertain. Trimming shortened V by 6 bases and J by 0 bases, and 17 bases separated the two germline ends. The CDR3 is 16 residues long. Germline V gene sequence: CDR1 LNHDA, CDR2 SQIVND (reference sequence).

The J gene is TRBJ1-5, the V gene TRBV15; D is uncertain. Germline loops: CDR1 LNHNV, CDR2 YYDKDF (reference sequence). The CDR3 has 13 amino acids. V shed 0 bases and J shed 8 bases, with 8 bases lying between them. The CDR3 DNA follows: TGTGCCACCAGCAGAGATGGGAGAGAGCCCCAGCATTTT. Protein: CATSRDGREPQHF.

This chain joins TRBV7-2 and TRBJ1-2; D may be TRBD1 (5 bases). This CDR3 has 14 residues. CDR1 and CDR2 (germline): SGHTA, FQGNSA. V lost 5 bases, J lost 0 bases, and 10 bases lay in between. CDR3 region: CASSTSTANYGYTF. The CDR3 bases are TGTGCCAGCAGCACCTCGACAGCTAACTATGGCTACACCTTC.

The chain recombines TRBV24-1 with TRBJ1-2, with 7 positions matching TRBD1. Germline V gene lookup returns CDR1 KGHDR and CDR2 SFDVKD. Trimming at V came to 4 bases and at J to 8 bases, leaving 6 bases not matched to a gene. This CDR3 contains 13 residues. The CDR3: CATSDSTGFGYTF. CDR3 bases: TGTGCCACCAGTGACTCGACAGGGTTCGGCTACACCTTC.

The chain links TRBV19 to TRBJ1-3, with unresolved D. Trimming pared 1 base from V and 0 bases from J, leaving 10 bases between. The germline V gene encodes CDR1 LNHDA and CDR2 SQIVND (reference sequence). The CDR3 runs to 16 residues. CDR3 DNA: TGTGCCAGTAGTATAGGCCGGACTGGCTCTGGAAACACCATATATTTT. This sequence encodes CASSIGRTGSGNTIYF.

The chain combines TRBV2 with TRBJ2-7; weak D call: TRBD1 (6 bases). This CDR3 contains 13 residues. Per germline, CDR1 SNHLY and CDR2 FYNNEI. Trimming shortened V by 5 bases and J by 5 bases, and 13 bases separated the two germline ends. The CDR3 is CASSKLQGDEQYF. CDR3 in DNA: TGTGCCAGCAGTAAGCTACAGGGCGACGAGCAGTACTTC.

This chain joins TRBV7-2 and TRBJ1-2; 9 bases fit TRBD1. V dropped 1 base and J dropped 3; count of bases not matched to a gene: 3. CDR3 size: 15 residues. Per germline, CDR1 SGHTA and CDR2 FQGNSA. In DNA form, the CDR3 reads TGTGCCAGCAGCTTAGGACAGGGGGATTACTATGGCTACACCTTC. It encodes CASSLGQGDYYGYTF. The full variable domain, in which reference TRBV7-2 and TRBJ1-2 provide the parts outside the CDR3, is GAGVSQSPSNKVTEKGKDVELRCDPISGHTALYWYRQSLGQGLEFLIYFQGNSAPDKSGLPSDRFSAERTGGSVSTLTIQRTQQEDSAVYLCASSLGQGDYYGYTFGSGTRLTVV.

This rearrangement joins TRBV28 to TRBJ1-2, with TRBD1 matching over 9 bases. V was pared by 6 bases and J by 8 bases, with 10 bases of the junction left unmatched. This CDR3 has 14 amino acids. Germline loops: CDR1 MDHEN, CDR2 SYDVKM. CDR3: CASRVQGAVRGYTF. As DNA, the CDR3 is TGTGCCAGCAGAGTACAGGGGGCGGTGAGGGGCTACACCTTC.

The J gene is TRBJ1-1, the V gene TRBV7-3; D gene unclear. Per the germline V gene, CDR1 is SGHTA and CDR2 is FQGTGA. V was clipped by 0 bases and J by 1 base, with 6 bases between them. CDR3 length: 14 amino acids. CDR3 DNA sequence: TGTGCCAGCAGCTTAACCCCGGGGAACACTGAAGCTTTCTTT. It is translated as CASSLTPGNTEAFF.

This chain links TRBV4-2 with TRBJ1-3; D is possibly TRBD1 (6 bases). Trimming took 0 bases from V and 4 from J, leaving 13 bases between them. This CDR3 spans 16 amino acids. Germline loops: CDR1 LGHNA, CDR2 YNFKEQ. The CDR3 protein is CASSQDPRDTGNTIYF. CDR3 DNA sequence: TGTGCCAGCAGCCAAGATCCCCGGGACACGGGAAACACCATATATTTT.

The rearrangement uses TRBV11-1 and TRBJ1-1; D unclear. The CDR3 contains 12 residues. V gave up 5 bases and J gave up 1 base, with 5 bases separating them. CDR1 SGHAT and CDR2 FQDESV come from the germline V gene (reference sequence). CDR3 amino acids: CASSVKNTEAFF. CDR3 DNA: TGTGCCAGCAGCGTTAAGAACACTGAAGCTTTCTTT. Filled out from reference TRBV11-1 and TRBJ1-1, the complete variable domain reads EAEVAQSPRYKITEKSQAVAFWCDPISGHATLYWYRQILGQGPELLVQFQDESVVDDSQLPKDRFSAERLKGVDSTLKIQPAELGDSAMYLCASSVKNTEAFFGQGTRLTVV.